This T cell receptor beta chain was captured in a study of OX40 agonist ivuxolimab in advanced cancers. Overall study: Patients were roughly 83% male with ages about 23 to 80, mean about 65. Whole-study findings and limits: Researchers did not determine the expanded peripheral T cells' antigen specificity. Clonal expansion by week 6 occurred in CD4+ and CD8+ blood T cells (at 0.1 to 3.0 mg/kg).

With regard to this clone: Its antigen is undetermined.

Repertoires were generated with immunoSEQ multiplex PCR, while TCRdb's copy carries only in-frame clones and drops some. The sample consists of 30,000 or so clones, less than 95% of them appearing once. This receptor was taken from an adult with an advanced solid tumor such as melanoma, head and neck, liver or kidney cancer. Material: CD4+ or CD8+ T cells sorted from blood, obtained in a trial of the OX40 agonist ivuxolimab.

The DNA for the CDR3 is TGTGCCAGCAGCCTCAAGACTAGCGGCACAACATTTTACTACGAGCAGTACTTC. Translated: CASSLKTSGTTFYYEQYF. J is TRBJ2-5 and V is TRBV11-3; 9 positions agree with TRBD2. The end of the DNA aligns better with TRBJ2-7, so the J call may be wrong. Germline CDR1 reads SGHNT; CDR2 reads YENEEA. CDR3 length: 18 amino acids.